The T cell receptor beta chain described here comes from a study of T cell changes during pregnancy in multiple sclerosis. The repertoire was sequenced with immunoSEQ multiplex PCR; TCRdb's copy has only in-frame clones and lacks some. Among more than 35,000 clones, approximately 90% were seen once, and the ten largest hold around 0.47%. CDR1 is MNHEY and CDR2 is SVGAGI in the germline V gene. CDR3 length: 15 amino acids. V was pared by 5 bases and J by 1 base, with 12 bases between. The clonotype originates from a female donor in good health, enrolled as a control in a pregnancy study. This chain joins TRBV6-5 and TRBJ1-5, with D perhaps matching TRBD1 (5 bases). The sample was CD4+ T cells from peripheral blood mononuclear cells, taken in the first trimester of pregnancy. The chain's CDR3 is CASSMWGVSNQPQHF. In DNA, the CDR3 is TGTGCCAGCAGTATGTGGGGGGTCAGCAATCAGCCCCAGCATTTT.